This T cell receptor (beta chain) is drawn from a study of shared clonotypes between healthy human individuals. Overall study: Contributing individuals were a couple of females and a few males aged 18 to 49. Whole-study findings and limits: Generation probability values for non-shared clonotypes were lower than those for clonotypes shared by all four donors. The genetic and exposure-history diversity represented was limited by few donors.

Profiled with immunoSEQ multiplex PCR; TCRdb holds only in-frame clones, not every one. The sample has over a million clones; 75% to 85% are singletons. Subsets obtained from CD4+ cells comprised CD45RA+ naive and CD45RA-negative memory cells. Details on this clone: Its antigen is still unknown.

The germline V gene has CDR1 SGHAT and CDR2 FQDESV (reference sequence). Trimming pared 6 bases from V and 2 bases from J, leaving 22 bases between. The CDR3 consists of 17 residues. The receptor comes from a man between 18 and 35 years old in good health. Some clones in this sample may be carry-over from other donors' samples. The chain joins TRBV11-1 to TRBJ1-1, with D possibly matching TRBD1 (5 bases). The sequenced material came from memory CD4+ T cells from PBMCs. As to subset: CD45RA-negative fraction. CDR3 nucleotides: TGTGCCAGCAGGGGGCGCCGGGGAGTGAACGAAAACACTGAAGCTTTCTTT. Encoded protein: CASRGRRGVNENTEAFF.